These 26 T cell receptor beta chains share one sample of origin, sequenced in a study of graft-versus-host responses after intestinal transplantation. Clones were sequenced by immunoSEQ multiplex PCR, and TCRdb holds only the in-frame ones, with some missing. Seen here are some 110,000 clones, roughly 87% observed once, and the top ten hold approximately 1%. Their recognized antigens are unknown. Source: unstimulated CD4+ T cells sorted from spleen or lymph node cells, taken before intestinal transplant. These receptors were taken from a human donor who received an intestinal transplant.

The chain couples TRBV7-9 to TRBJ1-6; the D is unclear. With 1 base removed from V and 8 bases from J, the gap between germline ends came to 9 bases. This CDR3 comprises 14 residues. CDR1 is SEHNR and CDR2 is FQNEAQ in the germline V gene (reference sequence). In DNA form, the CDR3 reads TGTGCCAGCAGCTTAGAGATCTCCTATTCACCCCTCCACTTT. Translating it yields CASSLEISYSPLHF.

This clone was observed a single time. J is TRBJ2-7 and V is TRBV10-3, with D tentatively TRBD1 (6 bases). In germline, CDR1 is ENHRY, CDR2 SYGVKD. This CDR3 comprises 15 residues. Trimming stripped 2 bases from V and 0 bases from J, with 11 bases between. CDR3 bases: TGTGCCATCAGTGAGGACAGGAGCCTCTCCTACGAGCAGTACTTC. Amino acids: CAISEDRSLSYEQYF.

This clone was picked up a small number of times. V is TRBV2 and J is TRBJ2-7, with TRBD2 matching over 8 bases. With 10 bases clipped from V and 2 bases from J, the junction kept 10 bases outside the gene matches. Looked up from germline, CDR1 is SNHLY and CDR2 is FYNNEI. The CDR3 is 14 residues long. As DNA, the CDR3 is TGTGCCACCCAACTAGCGGAGGGCACCTACGAGCAGTACTTC. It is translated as CATQLAEGTYEQYF.

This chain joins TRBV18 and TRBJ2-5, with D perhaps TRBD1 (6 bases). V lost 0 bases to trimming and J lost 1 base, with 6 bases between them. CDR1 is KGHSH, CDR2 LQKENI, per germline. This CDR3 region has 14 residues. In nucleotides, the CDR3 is TGTGCCAGCTCACCACCCAGGGGCCAAGAGACCCAGTACTTC. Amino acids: CASSPPRGQETQYF.

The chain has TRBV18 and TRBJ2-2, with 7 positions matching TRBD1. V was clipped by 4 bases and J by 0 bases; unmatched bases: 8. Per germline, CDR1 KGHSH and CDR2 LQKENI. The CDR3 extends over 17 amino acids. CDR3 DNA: TGTGCCAGCTCACGCCTCCGACAGGGTCCGAACACCGGGGAGCTGTTTTTT. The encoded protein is CASSRLRQGPNTGELFF.

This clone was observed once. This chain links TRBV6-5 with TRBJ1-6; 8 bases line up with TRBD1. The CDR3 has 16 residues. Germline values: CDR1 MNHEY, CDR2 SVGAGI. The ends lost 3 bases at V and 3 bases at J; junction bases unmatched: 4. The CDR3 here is CASSYRTGGYNSPLHF. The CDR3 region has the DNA TGTGCCAGCAGTTATCGAACAGGGGGCTATAATTCACCCCTCCACTTT.

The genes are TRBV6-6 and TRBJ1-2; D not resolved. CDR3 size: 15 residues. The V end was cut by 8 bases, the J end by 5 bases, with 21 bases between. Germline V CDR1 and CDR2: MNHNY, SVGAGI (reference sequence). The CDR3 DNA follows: TGTGCCAGCTCGTACCGTACCCTACAAGGATATGGCTACACCTTC. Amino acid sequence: CASSYRTLQGYGYTF.

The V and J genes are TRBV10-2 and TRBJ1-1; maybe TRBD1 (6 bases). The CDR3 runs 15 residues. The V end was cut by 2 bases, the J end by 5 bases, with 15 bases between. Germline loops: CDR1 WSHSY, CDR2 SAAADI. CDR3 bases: TGCGCCAGCAGTGAGGCCAGAAGGGGGGGAACTGAAGCTTTCTTT. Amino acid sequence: CASSEARRGGTEAFF.

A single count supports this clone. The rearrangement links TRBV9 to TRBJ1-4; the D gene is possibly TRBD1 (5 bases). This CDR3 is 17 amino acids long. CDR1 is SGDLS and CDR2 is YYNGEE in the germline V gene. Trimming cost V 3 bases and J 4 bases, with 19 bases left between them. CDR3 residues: CASSATGDVRGNEKLFF. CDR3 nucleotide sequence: TGTGCCAGCAGCGCCACAGGAGACGTCCGGGGTAATGAAAAACTGTTTTTT.

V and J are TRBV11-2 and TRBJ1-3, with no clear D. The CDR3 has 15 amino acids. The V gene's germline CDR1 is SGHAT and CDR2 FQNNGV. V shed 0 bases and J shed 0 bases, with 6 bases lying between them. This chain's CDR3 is CASSLDLNSGNTIYF. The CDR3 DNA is TGTGCCAGCAGCTTAGACCTCAACTCTGGAAACACCATATATTTT.

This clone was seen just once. The CDR3 DNA reads as TGTGCCAGCAGCGTATCCCCCAAGCATGAGCAGTTCTTC. It is translated as CASSVSPKHEQFF. The gene calls are TRBV9 and TRBJ2-1; D is undetermined. The CDR3 totals 13 residues. Germline CDR1 SGDLS, CDR2 YYNGEE. Trimming left V 1 base short and J 8 bases short, with 10 bases between.

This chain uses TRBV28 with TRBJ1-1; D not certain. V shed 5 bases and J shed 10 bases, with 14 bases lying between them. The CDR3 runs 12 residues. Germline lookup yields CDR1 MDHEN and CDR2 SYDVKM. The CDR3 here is CASSPGAGRAFF. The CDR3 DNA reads TGTGCCAGCAGTCCCGGAGCAGGAAGAGCTTTCTTT.

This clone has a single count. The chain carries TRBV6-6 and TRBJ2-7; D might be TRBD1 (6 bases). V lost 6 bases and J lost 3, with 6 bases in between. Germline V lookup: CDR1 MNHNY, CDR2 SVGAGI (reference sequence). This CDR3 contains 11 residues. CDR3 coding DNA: TGTGCCAGCAGACAGGGCTACGAGCAGTACTTC. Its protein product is CASRQGYEQYF.

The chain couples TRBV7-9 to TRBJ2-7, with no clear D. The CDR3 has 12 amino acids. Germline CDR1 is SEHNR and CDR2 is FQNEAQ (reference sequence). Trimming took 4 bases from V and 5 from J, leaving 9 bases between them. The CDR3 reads CASSSDTHEQYF. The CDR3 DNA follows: TGTGCCAGCAGCTCCGACACTCACGAGCAGTACTTC.

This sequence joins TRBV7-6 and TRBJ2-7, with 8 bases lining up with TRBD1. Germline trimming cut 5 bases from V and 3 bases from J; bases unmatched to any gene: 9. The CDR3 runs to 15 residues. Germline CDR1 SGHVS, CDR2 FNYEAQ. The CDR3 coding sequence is TGTGCCAGCAGCCTCCTCGGGACAGGCAGCTACGAGCAGTACTTC. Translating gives CASSLLGTGSYEQYF. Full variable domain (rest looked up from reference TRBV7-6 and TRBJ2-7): GAGVSQSPRYKVTKRGQDVALRCDPISGHVSLYWYRQALGQGPEFLTYFNYEAQQDKSGLPNDRFSAERPEGSISTLTIQRTEQRDSAMYRCASSLLGTGSYEQYFGPGTRLTVT.

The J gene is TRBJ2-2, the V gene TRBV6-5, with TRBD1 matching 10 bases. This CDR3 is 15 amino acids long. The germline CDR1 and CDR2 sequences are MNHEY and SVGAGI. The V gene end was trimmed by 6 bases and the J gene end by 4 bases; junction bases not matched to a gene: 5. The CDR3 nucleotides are TGTGCCAGCAGGGCCGGGACAGGGGTCACCGGGGAGCTGTTTTTT. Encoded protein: CASRAGTGVTGELFF.

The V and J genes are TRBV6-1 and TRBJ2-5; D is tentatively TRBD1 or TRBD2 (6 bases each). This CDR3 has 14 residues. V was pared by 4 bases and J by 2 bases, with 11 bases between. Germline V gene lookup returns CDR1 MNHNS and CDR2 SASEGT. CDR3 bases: TGTGCCAGCAGTGGGGGGGCCATGCAAGAGACCCAGTACTTC. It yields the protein CASSGGAMQETQYF.

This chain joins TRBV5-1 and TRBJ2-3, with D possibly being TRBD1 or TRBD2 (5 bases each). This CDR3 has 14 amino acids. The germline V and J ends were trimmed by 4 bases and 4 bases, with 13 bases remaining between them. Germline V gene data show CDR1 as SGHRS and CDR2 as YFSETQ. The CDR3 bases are TGCGCCAGCAGCGTTCGGGGCGTGTCAGATACGCAGTATTTT. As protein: CASSVRGVSDTQYF.

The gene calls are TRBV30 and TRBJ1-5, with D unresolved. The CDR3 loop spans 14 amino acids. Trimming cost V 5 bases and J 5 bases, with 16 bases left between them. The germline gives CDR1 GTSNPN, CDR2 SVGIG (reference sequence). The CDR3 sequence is CAWGYVGIHQPQHF. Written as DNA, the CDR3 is TGTGCCTGGGGTTATGTTGGCATTCATCAGCCCCAGCATTTT. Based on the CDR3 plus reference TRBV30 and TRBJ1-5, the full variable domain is SQTIHQWPATLVQPVGSPLSLECTVEGTSNPNLYWYRQAAGRGLQLLFYSVGIGQISSEVPQNLSASRPQDRQFILSSKKLLLSDSGFYLCAWGYVGIHQPQHFGDGTRLSIL.

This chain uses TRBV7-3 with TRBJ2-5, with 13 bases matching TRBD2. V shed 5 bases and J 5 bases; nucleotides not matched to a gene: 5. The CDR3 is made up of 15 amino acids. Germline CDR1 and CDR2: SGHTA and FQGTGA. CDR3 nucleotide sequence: TGTGCCAGCAGCCTAGGGACTAGCGGGATCGAGACCCAGTACTTC. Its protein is CASSLGTSGIETQYF.

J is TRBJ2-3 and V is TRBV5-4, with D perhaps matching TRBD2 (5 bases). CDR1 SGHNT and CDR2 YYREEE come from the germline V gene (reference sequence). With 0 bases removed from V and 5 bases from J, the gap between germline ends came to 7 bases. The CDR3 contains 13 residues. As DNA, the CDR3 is TGTGCCAGCAGCTTGGCTCGGGAAGATACGCAGTATTTT. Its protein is CASSLAREDTQYF.

As DNA, the CDR3 is TGTGCCAGCAGTTTTCGGGGAATAGCGGGCACCGGGGAGCTGTTTTTT. This sequence encodes CASSFRGIAGTGELFF. The rearrangement links TRBV27 to TRBJ2-2; 7 bases map to TRBD2. CDR3 length: 16 residues. Germline V gene data show CDR1 as MNHEY and CDR2 as SMNVEV (reference sequence). Trimming cost V 3 bases and J 4 bases; bases outside gene matches: 8.

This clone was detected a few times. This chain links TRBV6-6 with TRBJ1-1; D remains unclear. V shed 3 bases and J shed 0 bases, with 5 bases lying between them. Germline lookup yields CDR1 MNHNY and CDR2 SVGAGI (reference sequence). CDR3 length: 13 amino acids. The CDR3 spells CASSYRLNTEAFF. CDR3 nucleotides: TGTGCCAGCAGTTATCGATTGAACACTGAAGCTTTCTTT.

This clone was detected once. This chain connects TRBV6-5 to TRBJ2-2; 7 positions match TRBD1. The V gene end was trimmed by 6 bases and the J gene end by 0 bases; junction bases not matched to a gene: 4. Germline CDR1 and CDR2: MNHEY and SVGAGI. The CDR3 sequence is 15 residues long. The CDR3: CASRLGQANTGELFF. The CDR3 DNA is TGTGCCAGCAGGTTAGGACAGGCGAACACCGGGGAGCTGTTTTTT.

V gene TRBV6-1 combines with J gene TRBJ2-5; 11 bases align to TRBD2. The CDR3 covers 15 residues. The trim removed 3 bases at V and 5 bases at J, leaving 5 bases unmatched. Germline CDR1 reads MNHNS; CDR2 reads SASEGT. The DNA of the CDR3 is TGTGCCAGCAGTGATAGCGGGGGGGCCCGGGAGACCCAGTACTTC. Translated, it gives CASSDSGGARETQYF.

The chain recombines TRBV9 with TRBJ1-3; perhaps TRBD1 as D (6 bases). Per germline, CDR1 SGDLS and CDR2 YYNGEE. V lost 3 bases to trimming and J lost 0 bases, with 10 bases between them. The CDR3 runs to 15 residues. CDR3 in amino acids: CASSGTVVSGNTIYF. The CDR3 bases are TGTGCCAGCAGCGGGACAGTAGTCTCTGGAAACACCATATATTTT.